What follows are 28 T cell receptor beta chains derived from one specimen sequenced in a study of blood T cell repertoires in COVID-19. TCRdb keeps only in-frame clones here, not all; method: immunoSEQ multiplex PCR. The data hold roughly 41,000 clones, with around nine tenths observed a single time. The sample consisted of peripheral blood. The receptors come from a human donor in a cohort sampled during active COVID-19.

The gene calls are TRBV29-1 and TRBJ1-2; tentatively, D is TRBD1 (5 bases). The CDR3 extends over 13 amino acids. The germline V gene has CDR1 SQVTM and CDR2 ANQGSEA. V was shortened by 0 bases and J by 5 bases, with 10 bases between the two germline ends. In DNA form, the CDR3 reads TGCAGCGTTGAAGACCTCAGGGATTATGGCTACACCTTC. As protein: CSVEDLRDYGYTF.

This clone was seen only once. The CDR3 loop reads CASRTTGSGANVLTF. The CDR3 DNA is TGTGCCAGTAGAACCACAGGGTCTGGGGCCAACGTCCTGACTTTC. J is TRBJ2-6 and V is TRBV19; D may be TRBD1 (6 bases). Germline assignment: CDR1 LNHDA and CDR2 SQIVND (reference sequence). The V and J ends lost 6 bases and 1 base respectively, with 10 bases between them. The CDR3 has 15 residues.

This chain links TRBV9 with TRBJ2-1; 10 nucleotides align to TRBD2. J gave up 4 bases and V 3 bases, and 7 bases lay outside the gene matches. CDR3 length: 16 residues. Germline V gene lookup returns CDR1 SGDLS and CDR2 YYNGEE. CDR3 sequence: CASSAAPTSGYNEQFF. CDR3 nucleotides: TGTGCCAGCAGCGCCGCCCCGACTAGCGGGTACAATGAGCAGTTCTTC.

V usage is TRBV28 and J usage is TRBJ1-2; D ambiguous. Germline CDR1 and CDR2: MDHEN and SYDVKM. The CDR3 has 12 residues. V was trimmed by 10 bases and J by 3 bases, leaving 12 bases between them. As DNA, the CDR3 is TGTGCCACCCTAGGTCACGACTATGGCTACACCTTC. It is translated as CATLGHDYGYTF.

CDR3 amino acids: CASSLAGSYNEQFF. In DNA form, the CDR3 reads TGTGCCAGCAGTTTGGCGGGATCCTACAATGAGCAGTTCTTC. The chain links TRBV27 to TRBJ2-1, with a possible D match to TRBD2 (6 bases). The germline CDR1 and CDR2 sequences are MNHEY and SMNVEV (reference sequence). V was pared by 3 bases and J by 1 base, with 7 bases between. This CDR3 comprises 14 residues.

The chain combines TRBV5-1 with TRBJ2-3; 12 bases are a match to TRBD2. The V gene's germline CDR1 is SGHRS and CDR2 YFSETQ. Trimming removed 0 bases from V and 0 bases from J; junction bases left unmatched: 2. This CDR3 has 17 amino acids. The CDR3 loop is CASSLVGTSGSTDTQYF. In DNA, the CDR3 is TGCGCCAGCAGCTTGGTGGGGACTAGCGGGAGCACAGATACGCAGTATTTT.

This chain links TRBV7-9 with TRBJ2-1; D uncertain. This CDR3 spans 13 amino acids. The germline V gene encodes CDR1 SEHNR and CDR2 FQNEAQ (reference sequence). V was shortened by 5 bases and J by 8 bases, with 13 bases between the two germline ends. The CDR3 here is CASSLQRKDEQFF. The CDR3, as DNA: TGTGCCAGCAGCCTTCAGCGAAAGGATGAGCAGTTCTTC.

The CDR3: CSVIRGPDQPQHF. DNA of the CDR3: TGCAGCGTGATAAGGGGCCCTGATCAGCCCCAGCATTTT. The J gene is TRBJ1-5, the V gene TRBV29-1; a weak D match, TRBD1 (5 bases). V lost 6 bases, J lost 5 bases, and 14 bases lay in between. Germline V gene data show CDR1 as SQVTM and CDR2 as ANQGSEA. This CDR3 is built from 13 residues.

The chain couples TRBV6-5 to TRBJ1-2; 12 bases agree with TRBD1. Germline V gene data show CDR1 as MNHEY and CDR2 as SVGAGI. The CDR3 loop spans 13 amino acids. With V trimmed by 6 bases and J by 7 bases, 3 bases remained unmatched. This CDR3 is CASRGTGGFGYTF. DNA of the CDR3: TGTGCCAGCAGGGGGACAGGGGGCTTTGGCTACACCTTC.

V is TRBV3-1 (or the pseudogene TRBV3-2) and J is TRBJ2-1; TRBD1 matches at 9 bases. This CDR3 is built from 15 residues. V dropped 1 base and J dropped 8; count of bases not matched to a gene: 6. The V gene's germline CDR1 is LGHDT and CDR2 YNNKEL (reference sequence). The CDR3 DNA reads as TGTGCCAGCAGCCAAGGGGGGACAGGGCAAGATGAGCAGTTCTTC. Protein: CASSQGGTGQDEQFF.

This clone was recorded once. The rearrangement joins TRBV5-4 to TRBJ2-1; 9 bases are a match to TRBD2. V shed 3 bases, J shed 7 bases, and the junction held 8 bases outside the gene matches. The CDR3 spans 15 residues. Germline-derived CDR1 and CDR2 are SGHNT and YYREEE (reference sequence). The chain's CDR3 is CASSSAGGPVNEQFF. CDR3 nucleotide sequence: TGTGCCAGCAGCTCGGCGGGAGGGCCTGTGAATGAGCAGTTCTTC.

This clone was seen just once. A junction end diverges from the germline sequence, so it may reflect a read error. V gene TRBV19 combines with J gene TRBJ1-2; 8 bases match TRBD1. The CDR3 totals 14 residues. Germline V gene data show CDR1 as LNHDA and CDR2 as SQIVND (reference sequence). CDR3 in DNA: TGTGCCAGAAGTACCGGGACAGGCATGGATGGCTACACCTTC. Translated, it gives CARSTGTGMDGYTF.

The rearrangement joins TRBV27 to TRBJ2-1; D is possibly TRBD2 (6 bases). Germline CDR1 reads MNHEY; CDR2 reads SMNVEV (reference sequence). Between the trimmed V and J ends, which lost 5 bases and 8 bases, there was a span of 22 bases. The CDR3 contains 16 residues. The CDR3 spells CASSRERVVNNDEQFF. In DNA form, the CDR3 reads TGTGCCAGCAGTCGGGAGAGGGTAGTGAATAACGATGAGCAGTTCTTC.

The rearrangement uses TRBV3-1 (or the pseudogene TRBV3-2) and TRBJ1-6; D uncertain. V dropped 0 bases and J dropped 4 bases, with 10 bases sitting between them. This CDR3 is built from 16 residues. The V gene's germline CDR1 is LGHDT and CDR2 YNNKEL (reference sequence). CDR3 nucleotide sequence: TGTGCCAGCAGCCAAGAGGTCCTACTGTATAATTCACCCCTCCACTTT. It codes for CASSQEVLLYNSPLHF.

The CDR3 sequence is CASSIDSTGAQPQHF. Written as DNA, the CDR3 is TGTGCCAGTAGTATAGATTCGACAGGGGCTCAGCCCCAGCATTTT. J is TRBJ1-5 and V is TRBV19, with 8 positions matching TRBD1. Germline V gene data show CDR1 as LNHDA and CDR2 as SQIVND (reference sequence). The CDR3 consists of 15 residues. The trim removed 0 bases at V and 6 bases at J, leaving 4 bases unmatched.

CDR3 nucleotides: TGTGCCAGCAGCCAGACCGCGGGGACTGAAGCTTTCTTT. Amino acids: CASSQTAGTEAFF. This rearrangement joins TRBV5-5 to TRBJ1-1, with unresolved D. This CDR3 is 13 amino acids long. Germline V CDR1 and CDR2: SGHKS, YYEKEE (reference sequence). Trimming took off 4 bases at V and 5 bases at J, with 12 bases between the two ends. Using reference TRBV5-5 and TRBJ1-1 for the parts outside the CDR3, the full variable domain is DAGVTQSPTHLIKTRGQQVTLRCSPISGHKSVSWYQQVLGQGPQFIFQYYEKEERGRGNFPDRFSARQFPNYSSELNVNALLLGDSALYLCASSQTAGTEAFFGQGTRLTVV.

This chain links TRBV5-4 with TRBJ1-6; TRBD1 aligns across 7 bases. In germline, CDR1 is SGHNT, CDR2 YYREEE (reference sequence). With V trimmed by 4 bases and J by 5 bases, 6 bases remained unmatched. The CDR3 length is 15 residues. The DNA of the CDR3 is TGTGCCAGCAGCCTCGGGACAGCGAATAATTCACCCCTCCACTTT. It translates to CASSLGTANNSPLHF.

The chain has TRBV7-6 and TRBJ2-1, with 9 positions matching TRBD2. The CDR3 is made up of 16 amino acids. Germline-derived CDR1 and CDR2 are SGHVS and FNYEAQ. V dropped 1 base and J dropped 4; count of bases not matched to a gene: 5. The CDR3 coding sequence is TGTGCCAGCAGCTTAGGAGGGCGGGAGGGGTACAATGAGCAGTTCTTC. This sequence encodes CASSLGGREGYNEQFF.

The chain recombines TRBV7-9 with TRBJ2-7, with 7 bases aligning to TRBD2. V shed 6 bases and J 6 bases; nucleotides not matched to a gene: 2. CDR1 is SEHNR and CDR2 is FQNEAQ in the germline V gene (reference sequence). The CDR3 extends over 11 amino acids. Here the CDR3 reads CASRGGIEQYF. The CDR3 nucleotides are TGTGCCAGCAGGGGAGGGATCGAGCAGTACTTC.

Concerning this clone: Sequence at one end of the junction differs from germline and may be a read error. The CDR3 DNA is TGTGCTAGCAGCTTAGGTCGGCAGGTCCGACCGGAGACCCAGTACTTC. Translated, it gives CASSLGRQVRPETQYF. The chain links TRBV7-7 to TRBJ2-5; D gene unclear. There are 16 residues in the CDR3. CDR1 and CDR2 (germline): SSHAT, FNYEAQ (reference sequence).

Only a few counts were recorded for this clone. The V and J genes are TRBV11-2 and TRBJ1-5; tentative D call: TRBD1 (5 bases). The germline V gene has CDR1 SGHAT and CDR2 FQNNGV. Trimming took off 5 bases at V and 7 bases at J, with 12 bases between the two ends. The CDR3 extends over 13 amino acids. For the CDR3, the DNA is TGTGCCAGCAGCGCCGCGCAGGGCCAGCCCCAGCATTTT. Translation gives CASSAAQGQPQHF.

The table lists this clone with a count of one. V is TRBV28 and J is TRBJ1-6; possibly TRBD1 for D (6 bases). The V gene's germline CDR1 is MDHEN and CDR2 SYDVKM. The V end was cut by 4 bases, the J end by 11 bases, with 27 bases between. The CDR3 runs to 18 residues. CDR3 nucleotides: TGTGCCAGCAGTTCCCCATTCCCTGGGACATACCGTGTTACACCCCTCCACTTT. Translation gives CASSSPFPGTYRVTPLHF.

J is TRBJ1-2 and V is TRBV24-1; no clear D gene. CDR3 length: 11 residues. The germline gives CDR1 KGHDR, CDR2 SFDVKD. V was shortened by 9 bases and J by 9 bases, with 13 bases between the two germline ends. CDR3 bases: TGTGCCACCGGTCCCCCGGGGAGCTACACCTTC. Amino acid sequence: CATGPPGSYTF.

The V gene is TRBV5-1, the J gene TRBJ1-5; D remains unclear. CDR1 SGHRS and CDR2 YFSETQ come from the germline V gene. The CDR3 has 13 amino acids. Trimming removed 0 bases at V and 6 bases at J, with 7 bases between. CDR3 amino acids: CASSLGRSQPQHF. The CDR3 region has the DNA TGCGCCAGCAGCTTGGGACGGAGTCAGCCCCAGCATTTT.

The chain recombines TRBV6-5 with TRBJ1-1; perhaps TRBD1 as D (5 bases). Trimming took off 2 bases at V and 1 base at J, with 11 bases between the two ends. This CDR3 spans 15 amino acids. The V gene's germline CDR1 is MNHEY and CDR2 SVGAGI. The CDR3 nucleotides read TGTGCCAGCAGTTACGGGGCACAGCGGAACACTGAAGCTTTCTTT. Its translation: CASSYGAQRNTEAFF.

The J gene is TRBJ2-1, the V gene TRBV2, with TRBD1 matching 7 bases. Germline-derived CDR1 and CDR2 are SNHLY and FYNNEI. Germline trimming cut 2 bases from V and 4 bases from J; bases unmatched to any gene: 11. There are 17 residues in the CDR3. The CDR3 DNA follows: TGTGCCAGCAGTGAACTACCCCGGGACAGTAAGTACAATGAGCAGTTCTTC. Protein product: CASSELPRDSKYNEQFF.

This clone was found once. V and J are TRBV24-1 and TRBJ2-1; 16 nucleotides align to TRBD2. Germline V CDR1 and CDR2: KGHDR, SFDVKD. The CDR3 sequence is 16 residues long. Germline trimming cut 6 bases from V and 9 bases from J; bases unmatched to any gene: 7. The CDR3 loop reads CATSFTGTSGRGEQFF. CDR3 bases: TGTGCCACCAGTTTCACTGGGACTAGCGGGAGGGGTGAGCAGTTCTTC.

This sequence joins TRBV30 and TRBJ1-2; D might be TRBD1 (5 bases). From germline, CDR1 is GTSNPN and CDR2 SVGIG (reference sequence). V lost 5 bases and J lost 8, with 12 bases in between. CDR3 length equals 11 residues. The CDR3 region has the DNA TGTGCCTGGGGGGCGGGGGTCGGCTACACCTTC. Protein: CAWGAGVGYTF.